Below are 9 T cell receptor beta chains sequenced from a single sample in a study of cytomegalovirus exposure and HLA in healthy donors. PCR amplification relied on 60 Vbeta primers (plus 13 Jbeta primers). This table comes from immunoSEQ multiplex PCR, and its TCRdb copy is limited to in-frame clones, with some not included. The table shows around 110,000 clones, with 50% to 75% occurring only once. Sequenced sample: PBMCs. The source of these receptors is a woman in her thirties or forties in good health and CMV-seropositive.

This clone was seen only a few times. Other DNA sequences in this specimen translate into the identical CDR3. The chain couples TRBV5-1 to TRBJ2-3; 14 positions match TRBD2. Germline values: CDR1 SGHRS, CDR2 YFSETQ. V shed 0 bases, J shed 0 bases, and the junction held 0 bases outside the gene matches. The CDR3 runs to 17 residues. The CDR3 region has the DNA TGCGCCAGCAGCTTGGGACTAGCGGGAGGGAGCACAGATACGCAGTATTTT. Protein sequence: CASSLGLAGGSTDTQYF.

The genes are TRBV29-1 and TRBJ2-1; TRBD2 aligns across 13 bases. Germline lookup yields CDR1 SQVTM and CDR2 ANQGSEA. The V gene end was trimmed by 7 bases and the J gene end by 8 bases; junction bases not matched to a gene: 17. The CDR3 covers 17 residues. The CDR3 sequence is CSGWGGLAGVRADEQFF. CDR3 coding DNA: TGCAGCGGGTGGGGAGGACTAGCGGGAGTGAGGGCCGATGAGCAGTTCTTC.

This clone was seen a handful of times. Here the CDR3 reads CASTLSENYGYTF. CDR3 in DNA: TGTGCCAGCACCCTCTCGGAGAACTATGGCTACACCTTC. This sequence joins TRBV6-6 and TRBJ1-2; D is undetermined. Germline-derived CDR1 and CDR2 are MNHNY and SVGAGI (reference sequence). V lost 7 bases and J lost 2, with 11 bases in between. The CDR3 runs 13 residues.

The chain joins TRBV19 to TRBJ1-4, with TRBD1 matching over 7 bases. From germline, CDR1 is LNHDA and CDR2 SQIVND (reference sequence). The CDR3 has 15 amino acids. Losses at the gene ends were 5 bases for V and 2 bases for J; bases not matched to a gene: 5. CDR3 sequence reads: CASSLVGQTNEKLFF. CDR3 DNA sequence: TGTGCCAGTAGTTTGGTGGGACAGACTAATGAAAAACTGTTTTTT.

The chain has TRBV28 and TRBJ1-2; TRBD1 aligns across 9 bases. Germline loops: CDR1 MDHEN, CDR2 SYDVKM. V dropped 2 bases and J dropped 10; count of bases not matched to a gene: 2. The CDR3 runs 12 residues. CDR3 bases: TGTGCCAGCAGTTTACGGACAGGGGACTACACCTTC. It translates to CASSLRTGDYTF.

The V call is TRBV4-2, the J call TRBJ1-5, with 8 positions matching TRBD1. This CDR3 has 17 residues. V dropped 0 bases and J dropped 7; count of bases not matched to a gene: 11. Looked up from germline, CDR1 is LGHNA and CDR2 is YNFKEQ. The CDR3 loop reads CASSQDLRTGLGQPQHF. In nucleotides, the CDR3 is TGTGCCAGCAGCCAAGATTTAAGGACAGGGCTGGGGCAGCCCCAGCATTTT.

In the case of this clone: Mismatch with germline at one junction end may stem from a read error. The chain recombines TRBV2 with TRBJ1-2; 8 bases match TRBD1. The CDR3 sequence is 14 residues long. Germline V gene sequence: CDR1 SNHLY, CDR2 FYNNEI. Written as DNA, the CDR3 is TGTGCCAGCAGGGTGACAGGGGCCGACTATGGCTACCCCTTC. This encodes CASRVTGADYGYPF. Drawing the rest from reference TRBV2 and TRBJ1-2, the complete variable domain is EPEVTQTPSHQVTQMGQEVILRCVPISNHLYFYWYRQILGQKVEFLVSFYNNEISEKSEIFDDQFSVERPDGSNFTLKIRSTKLEDSAMYFCASRVTGADYGYPFGSGTRLTVV.

The chain combines TRBV18 with TRBJ2-3; the match to TRBD2 covers 10 bases. V lost 3 bases, J lost 3 bases, and 3 bases stayed unmatched. The CDR3 has 15 residues. Germline CDR1 and CDR2: KGHSH and LQKENI. In DNA, the CDR3 is TGTGCCAGCTCACCCTCTAGCGGGAGAACAGATACGCAGTATTTT. It yields the protein CASSPSSGRTDTQYF.

The chain joins TRBV5-1 to TRBJ1-3; perhaps TRBD1 as D (5 bases). V dropped 4 bases and J dropped 0 bases, with 17 bases sitting between them. The germline V gene has CDR1 SGHRS and CDR2 YFSETQ. The CDR3 loop spans 17 amino acids. CDR3 DNA sequence: TGCGCCAGCAGCCCCGGCGGCAGGGTGGACTCTGGAAACACCATATATTTT. Its protein is CASSPGGRVDSGNTIYF.